One and the same sample provided the 17 T cell receptor beta chains below, sequenced in a study of blood T cell repertoires in COVID-19 (dated by TCRdb to about 2020). The receptor library was made with the immunoSEQ multiplex PCR assay. This immuneACCESS table, as held by TCRdb, lists in-frame sequences with V and J called but not all clones. Of the missing ones, under half trace to an unresolved V gene in checked studies; the others have no known cause. Present in this sample are 250,000 or so clones, roughly 86% of which were seen just once. The ten top clones hold less than 3% of the sample. The source material was peripheral blood. The origin of the receptors is a woman aged 55-69 years with acute or convalescent COVID-19.

The chain is built from TRBV28 and TRBJ2-1; TRBD2 matches at 10 bases. The V segment lost 3 bases and the J segment 0 bases; nucleotides outside the gene matches: 11. The CDR3 is made up of 19 amino acids. Germline lookup yields CDR1 MDHEN and CDR2 SYDVKM. The CDR3 sequence: CASSLPGLATLGSYNEQFF. In DNA form, the CDR3 reads TGTGCCAGCAGTTTGCCGGGACTAGCGACTTTAGGCTCCTACAATGAGCAGTTCTTC. The whole variable domain, remainder taken from reference TRBV28 and TRBJ2-1, is DVKVTQSSRYLVKRTGEKVFLECVQDMDHENMFWYRQDPGLGLRLIYFSYDVKMKEKGDIPEGYSVSREKKERFSLILESASTNQTSMYLCASSLPGLATLGSYNEQFFGPGTRLTVL.

The chain joins TRBV4-3 to TRBJ1-3, with D unclear. Trimming pared 1 base from V and 4 bases from J, leaving 5 bases between. The CDR3 extends over 13 amino acids. Germline assignment: CDR1 LGHNA and CDR2 YSLEER. CDR3 amino acids: CASSQARGNTIYF. CDR3 nucleotides: TGCGCCAGCAGCCAAGCGAGGGGAAACACCATATATTTT.

This chain joins TRBV5-1 and TRBJ1-2; perhaps TRBD1 as D (5 bases). Germline loops: CDR1 SGHRS, CDR2 YFSETQ. Trimming took off 4 bases at V and 2 bases at J, with 9 bases between the two ends. The length of the CDR3 is 13 residues. The CDR3 DNA follows: TGCGCCAGCAGCCCGACAGCAAACTATGGCTACACCTTC. Translated, it gives CASSPTANYGYTF. Based on the CDR3 plus reference TRBV5-1 and TRBJ1-2, the full variable domain is KAGVTQTPRYLIKTRGQQVTLSCSPISGHRSVSWYQQTPGQGLQFLFEYFSETQRNKGNFPGRFSGRQFSNSRSEMNVSTLELGDSALYLCASSPTANYGYTFGSGTRLTVV.

V and J are TRBV5-5 and TRBJ2-3, with D perhaps TRBD1 (6 bases). Trimming took 4 bases from V and 5 from J, leaving 14 bases between them. The CDR3 length is 14 residues. Germline V gives CDR1 SGHKS, CDR2 YYEKEE (reference sequence). CDR3 DNA: TGTGCCAGCAGCCCCTGGACAGTAGGAGATACGCAGTATTTT. As protein: CASSPWTVGDTQYF.

The chain joins TRBV10-2 to TRBJ1-4, with D tentatively TRBD1 (6 bases). V lost 8 bases and J lost 0, with 10 bases in between. From germline, CDR1 is WSHSY and CDR2 SAAADI. The CDR3 length is 14 residues. CDR3 DNA: TGCGCCAGCGCTGGACAGACAACTAATGAAAAACTGTTTTTT. Protein: CASAGQTTNEKLFF.

This clone appeared once. The CDR3 protein is CATSDPAGGPDTQYF. The DNA for the CDR3 is TGTGCCACCAGTGATCCAGCGGGAGGGCCCGATACGCAGTATTTT. V and J are TRBV24-1 and TRBJ2-3; 10 positions agree with TRBD2. CDR1 and CDR2 (germline): KGHDR, SFDVKD. The CDR3 loop spans 15 amino acids. V gave up 3 bases and J gave up 6 bases; unmatched junction bases: 5.

This clone appeared once. This chain connects TRBV21-1 to TRBJ1-1. TRBV21-1 is recorded as a pseudogene. This CDR3 has 23 residues. The DNA of the CDR3 is TGTGCCAGCAGCAAAGTTTCCCATCTCCGGCAGGGATGGGGACTGCAGGTCAACACTGAAGCTTTCTTT. Protein: CASSKVSHLRQGWGLQVNTEAFF.

The chain recombines TRBV7-9 with TRBJ2-7, with 12 bases lining up with TRBD1. V lost 7 bases, J lost 7 bases, and 5 bases stayed unmatched. Germline CDR1 is SEHNR and CDR2 is FQNEAQ (reference sequence). CDR3 size: 13 residues. CDR3 DNA: TGTGCCAGCATGGGGACAGGGGGCGAGGAGCAGTACTTC. Its translation is CASMGTGGEEQYF.

CDR3 in amino acids: CASLVGGATNEKLFF. The DNA of the CDR3 is TGTGCCAGCCTCGTAGGGGGGGCAACTAATGAAAAACTGTTTTTT. This chain joins TRBV2 and TRBJ1-4, with D possibly being TRBD1 (6 bases). V was shortened by 8 bases and J by 0 bases, with 13 bases between the two germline ends. Germline V gene sequence: CDR1 SNHLY, CDR2 FYNNEI. The CDR3 extends over 15 amino acids.

This clone was observed once. The gene calls are TRBV9 and TRBJ2-3; 10 nucleotides align to TRBD2. The CDR3 loop spans 19 amino acids. J was trimmed by 0 bases and V by 4 bases; bases with no gene match: 14. From germline, CDR1 is SGDLS and CDR2 YYNGEE. The CDR3, as DNA: TGTGCCAGCAGCACCCGAGCTAGCGGGGGTCTGGCTAGCACAGATACGCAGTATTTT. Its translation: CASSTRASGGLASTDTQYF. The entire variable domain, with the rest obtained from reference TRBV9 and TRBJ2-3, is as follows: DSGVTQTPKHLITATGQRVTLRCSPRSGDLSVYWYQQSLDQGLQFLIQYYNGEERAKGNILERFSAQQFPDLHSELNLSSLELGDSALYFCASSTRASGGLASTDTQYFGPGTRLTVL.

The chain joins TRBV18 to TRBJ2-3; D ambiguous. Germline CDR1 reads KGHSH; CDR2 reads LQKENI. The germline V and J ends were trimmed by 3 bases and 4 bases, with 5 bases remaining between them. The CDR3 spans 12 residues. This CDR3 reads CASSPRADTQYF. CDR3 DNA sequence: TGTGCCAGCTCACCTCGGGCAGATACGCAGTATTTT.

The V gene is TRBV29-1, the J gene TRBJ1-1; the match to TRBD1 covers 9 bases. Trimming removed 6 bases from V and 11 bases from J; junction bases left unmatched: 10. The CDR3 covers 12 residues. CDR1 is SQVTM and CDR2 is ANQGSEA in the germline V gene. CDR3 DNA sequence: TGCAGCGTCGGGGTGGGACAGGGATGGGCTTTCTTT. This encodes CSVGVGQGWAFF. The full variable domain, rest sourced from reference TRBV29-1 and TRBJ1-1, is SAVISQKPSRDICQRGTSLTIQCQVDSQVTMMFWYRQQPGQSLTLIATANQGSEATYESGFVIDKFPISRPNLTFSTLTVSNMSPEDSSIYLCSVGVGQGWAFFGQGTRLTVV.

The rearrangement links TRBV6-5 to TRBJ1-6; 9 bases match TRBD1. Germline trimming cut 2 bases from V and 7 bases from J; bases unmatched to any gene: 6. The CDR3 loop spans 16 amino acids. From germline, CDR1 is MNHEY and CDR2 SVGAGI. The CDR3, as DNA: TGTGCCAGCAGTTACACCACCGGGACAGGGAATTCACCCCTCCACTTT. It yields the protein CASSYTTGTGNSPLHF.

V usage is TRBV5-1 and J usage is TRBJ1-2; 7 bases align to TRBD1. With V trimmed by 7 bases and J by 7 bases, 10 bases remained unmatched. The CDR3 loop spans 13 amino acids. Germline V gene sequence: CDR1 SGHRS, CDR2 YFSETQ. The CDR3 sequence is CASGKTGDGGYTF. Written as DNA, the CDR3 is TGCGCCAGCGGAAAAACAGGGGACGGTGGCTACACCTTC.

The chain is built from TRBV18 and TRBJ2-6; 7 bases fit TRBD1. V lost 3 bases, J lost 2 bases, and 7 bases stayed unmatched. Germline CDR1 KGHSH, CDR2 LQKENI. The CDR3 sequence is 17 residues long. The CDR3 DNA reads as TGTGCCAGCTCACCTAGACAGGGATCGACTGGGGCCAACGTCCTGACTTTC. It codes for CASSPRQGSTGANVLTF.

V is TRBV19 and J is TRBJ1-2; TRBD1 aligns across 8 bases. The CDR3 is 16 residues long. The V segment lost 9 bases and the J segment 6 bases; nucleotides outside the gene matches: 18. The germline V gene has CDR1 LNHDA and CDR2 SQIVND (reference sequence). CDR3 coding DNA: TGTGCCAGCCGACAGGGACAGGCCCCGGTTGGGGATGGCTACACCTTC. It translates to CASRQGQAPVGDGYTF.

A single count supports this clone. The chain recombines TRBV6-5 with TRBJ1-2; 7 bases line up with TRBD1. Germline V lookup: CDR1 MNHEY, CDR2 SVGAGI. This CDR3 contains 14 residues. The V gene end was trimmed by 5 bases and the J gene end by 3 bases; junction bases not matched to a gene: 6. CDR3 amino acids: CASSPRRGHYGYTF. The CDR3 DNA reads TGTGCCAGCAGTCCTCGGAGGGGGCACTATGGCTACACCTTC.